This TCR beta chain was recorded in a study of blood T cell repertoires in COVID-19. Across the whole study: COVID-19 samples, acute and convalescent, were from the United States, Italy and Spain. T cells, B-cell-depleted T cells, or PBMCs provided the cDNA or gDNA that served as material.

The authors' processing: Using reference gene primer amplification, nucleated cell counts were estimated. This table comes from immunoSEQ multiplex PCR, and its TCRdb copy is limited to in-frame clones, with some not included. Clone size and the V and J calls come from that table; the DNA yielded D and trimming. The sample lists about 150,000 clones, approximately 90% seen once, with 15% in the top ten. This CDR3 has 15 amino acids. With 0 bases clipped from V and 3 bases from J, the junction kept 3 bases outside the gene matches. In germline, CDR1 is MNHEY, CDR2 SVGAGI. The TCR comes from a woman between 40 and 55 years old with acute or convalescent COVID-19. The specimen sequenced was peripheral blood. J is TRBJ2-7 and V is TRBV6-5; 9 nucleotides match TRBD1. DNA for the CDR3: TGTGCCAGCAGTTACTCAGGACAGGGGCGCTACGAGCAGTACTTC. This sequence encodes CASSYSGQGRYEQYF.